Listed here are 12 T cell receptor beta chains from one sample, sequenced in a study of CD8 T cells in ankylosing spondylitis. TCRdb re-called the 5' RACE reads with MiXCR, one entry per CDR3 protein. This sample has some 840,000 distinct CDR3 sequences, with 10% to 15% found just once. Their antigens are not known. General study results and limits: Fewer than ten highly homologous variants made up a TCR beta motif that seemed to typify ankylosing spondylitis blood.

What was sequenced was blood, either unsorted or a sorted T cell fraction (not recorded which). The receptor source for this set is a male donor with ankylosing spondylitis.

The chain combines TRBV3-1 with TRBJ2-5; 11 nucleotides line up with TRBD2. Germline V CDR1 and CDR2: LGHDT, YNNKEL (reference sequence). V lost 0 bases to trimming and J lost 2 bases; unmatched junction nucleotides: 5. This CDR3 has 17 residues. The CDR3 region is CASSQDRTSGGQETQYF. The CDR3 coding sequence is TGTGCCAGCAGCCAAGATCGAACTAGCGGGGGTCAAGAGACCCAGTACTTC.

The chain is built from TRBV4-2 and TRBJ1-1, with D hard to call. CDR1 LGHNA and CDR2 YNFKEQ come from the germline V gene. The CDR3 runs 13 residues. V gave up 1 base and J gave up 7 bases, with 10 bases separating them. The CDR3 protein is CASSQVDLIEAFF. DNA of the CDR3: TGTGCCAGCAGCCAAGTGGACCTTATTGAAGCTTTCTTT.

CDR3 coding DNA: TGTGCCAGCAGCCAGTGGTCCTGGAGTAATGAAAAACTGTTTTTT. Its translation is CASSQWSWSNEKLFF. The rearrangement links TRBV7-9 to TRBJ1-4; unclear D gene. The CDR3 totals 15 residues. Germline CDR1 and CDR2: SEHNR and FQNEAQ (reference sequence). Trimming removed 5 bases from V and 4 bases from J, with 14 bases in between.

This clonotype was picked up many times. CDR3: CASSLVSGAAYF. The CDR3 region has the DNA TGTGCCAGCAGTTTAGTTTCGGGGGCGGCGTACTTC. The J gene is TRBJ2-7, the V gene TRBV28; the D call may be TRBD1 or TRBD2 (6 bases each). V lost 2 bases, J lost 12 bases, and 14 bases lay in between. The CDR3 is 12 amino acids. CDR1 and CDR2 (germline): MDHEN, SYDVKM.

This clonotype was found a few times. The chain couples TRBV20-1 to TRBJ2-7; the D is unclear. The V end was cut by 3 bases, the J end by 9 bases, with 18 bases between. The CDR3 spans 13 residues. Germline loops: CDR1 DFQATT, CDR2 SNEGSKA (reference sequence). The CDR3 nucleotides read TGCAGTGCTAGGGATAGCCGCTCTACGAGGCAGTACTTC. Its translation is CSARDSRSTRQYF.

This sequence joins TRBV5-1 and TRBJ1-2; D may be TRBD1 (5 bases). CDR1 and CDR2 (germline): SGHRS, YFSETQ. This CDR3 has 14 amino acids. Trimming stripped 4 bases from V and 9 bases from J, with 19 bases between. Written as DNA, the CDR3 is TGCGCCAGCAGCCGTCCGGGCCCCGAGGGGAGCTACACCTTC. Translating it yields CASSRPGPEGSYTF. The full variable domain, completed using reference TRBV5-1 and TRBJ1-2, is KAGVTQTPRYLIKTRGQQVTLSCSPISGHRSVSWYQQTPGQGLQFLFEYFSETQRNKGNFPGRFSGRQFSNSRSEMNVSTLELGDSALYLCASSRPGPEGSYTFGSGTRLTVV.

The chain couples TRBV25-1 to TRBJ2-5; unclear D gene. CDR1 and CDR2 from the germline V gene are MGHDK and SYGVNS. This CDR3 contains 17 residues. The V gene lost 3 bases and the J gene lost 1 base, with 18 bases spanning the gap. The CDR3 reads CASSDDHRSRSQETQYF. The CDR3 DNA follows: TGTGCCAGCAGTGACGATCACCGGAGCAGATCCCAAGAGACCCAGTACTTC.

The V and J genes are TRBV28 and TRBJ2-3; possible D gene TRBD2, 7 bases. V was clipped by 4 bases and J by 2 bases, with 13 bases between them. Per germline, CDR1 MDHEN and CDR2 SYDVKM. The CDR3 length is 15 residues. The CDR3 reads CASSSPRGATDTQYF. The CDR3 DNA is TGTGCCAGCAGTTCCCCCCGGGGGGCCACAGATACGCAGTATTTT.

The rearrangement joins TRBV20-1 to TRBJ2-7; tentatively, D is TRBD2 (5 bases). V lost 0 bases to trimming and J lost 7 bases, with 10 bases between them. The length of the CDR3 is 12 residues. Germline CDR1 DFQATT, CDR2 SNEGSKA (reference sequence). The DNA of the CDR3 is TGCAGTGCTAGAGAGATAACTAGGGAGCAGTACTTC. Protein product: CSAREITREQYF.

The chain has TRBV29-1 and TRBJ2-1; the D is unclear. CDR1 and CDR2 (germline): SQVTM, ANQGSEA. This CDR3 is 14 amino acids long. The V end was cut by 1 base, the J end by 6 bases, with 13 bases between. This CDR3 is CSVEGGLALNEQFF. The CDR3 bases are TGCAGCGTTGAAGGGGGATTGGCCCTCAATGAGCAGTTCTTC.

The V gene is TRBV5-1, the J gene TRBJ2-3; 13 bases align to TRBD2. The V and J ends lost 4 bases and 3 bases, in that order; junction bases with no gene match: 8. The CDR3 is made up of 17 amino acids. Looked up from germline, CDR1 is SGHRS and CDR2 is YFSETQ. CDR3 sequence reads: CASSGPPGLAGTDTQYF. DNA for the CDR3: TGCGCCAGCAGCGGGCCCCCGGGACTAGCGGGGACAGATACGCAGTATTTT.

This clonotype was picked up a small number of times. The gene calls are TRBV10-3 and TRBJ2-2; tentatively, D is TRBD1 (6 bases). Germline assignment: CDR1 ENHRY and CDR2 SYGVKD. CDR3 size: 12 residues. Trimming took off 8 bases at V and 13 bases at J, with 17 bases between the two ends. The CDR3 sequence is CAISYGQLGLFF. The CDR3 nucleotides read TGTGCCATCTCCTATGGACAGTTAGGGCTGTTTTTT.